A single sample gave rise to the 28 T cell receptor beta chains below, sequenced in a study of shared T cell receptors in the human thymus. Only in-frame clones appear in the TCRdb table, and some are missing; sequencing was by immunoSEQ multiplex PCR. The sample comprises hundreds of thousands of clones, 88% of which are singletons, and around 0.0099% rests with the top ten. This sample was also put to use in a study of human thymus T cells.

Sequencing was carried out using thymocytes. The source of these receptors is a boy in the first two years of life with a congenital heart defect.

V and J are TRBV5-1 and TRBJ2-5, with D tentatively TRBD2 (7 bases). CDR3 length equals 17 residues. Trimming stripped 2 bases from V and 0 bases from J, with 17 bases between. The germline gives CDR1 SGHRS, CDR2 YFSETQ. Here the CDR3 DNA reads TGCGCCAGCAGCTTCTGGGGGGGCGCGGAGAACCAAGAGACCCAGTACTTC. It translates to CASSFWGGAENQETQYF.

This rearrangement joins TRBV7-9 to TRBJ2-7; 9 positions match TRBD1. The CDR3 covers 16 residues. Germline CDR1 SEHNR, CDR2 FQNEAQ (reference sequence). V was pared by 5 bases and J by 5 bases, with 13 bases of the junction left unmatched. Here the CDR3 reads CASSQDPGTGLNEQYF. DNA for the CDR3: TGTGCCAGCAGCCAGGACCCGGGGACAGGGCTCAACGAGCAGTACTTC.

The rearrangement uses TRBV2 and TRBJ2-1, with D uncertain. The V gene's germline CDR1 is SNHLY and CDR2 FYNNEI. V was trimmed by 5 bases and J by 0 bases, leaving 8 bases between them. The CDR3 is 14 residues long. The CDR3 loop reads CASSSESSYNEQFF. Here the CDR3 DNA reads TGTGCCAGCAGTTCGGAGAGCTCCTACAATGAGCAGTTCTTC.

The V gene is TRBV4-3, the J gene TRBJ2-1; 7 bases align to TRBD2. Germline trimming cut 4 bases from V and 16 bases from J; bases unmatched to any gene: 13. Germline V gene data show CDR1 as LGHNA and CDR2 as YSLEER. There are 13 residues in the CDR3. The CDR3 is CASSLKGETSRFF. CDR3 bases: TGCGCCAGCAGCCTCAAAGGTGAGACTAGCCGATTCTTC.

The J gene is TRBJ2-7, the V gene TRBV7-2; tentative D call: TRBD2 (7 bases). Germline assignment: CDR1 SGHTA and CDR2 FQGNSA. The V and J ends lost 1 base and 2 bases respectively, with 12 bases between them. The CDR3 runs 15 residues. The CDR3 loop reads CASSLVGGGPYEQYF. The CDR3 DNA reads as TGTGCCAGCAGCTTAGTGGGCGGGGGCCCCTACGAGCAGTACTTC.

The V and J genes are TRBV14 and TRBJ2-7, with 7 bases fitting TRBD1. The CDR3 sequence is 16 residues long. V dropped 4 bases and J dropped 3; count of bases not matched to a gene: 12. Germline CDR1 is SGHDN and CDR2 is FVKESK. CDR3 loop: CASSPGLTGPYYEQYF. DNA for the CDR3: TGTGCCAGCAGCCCAGGGTTGACAGGGCCTTACTACGAGCAGTACTTC. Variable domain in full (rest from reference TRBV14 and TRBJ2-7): EAGVTQFPSHSVIEKGQTVTLRCDPISGHDNLYWYRRVMGKEIKFLLHFVKESKQDESGMPNNRFLAERTGGTYSTLKVQPAELEDSGVYFCASSPGLTGPYYEQYFGPGTRLTVT.

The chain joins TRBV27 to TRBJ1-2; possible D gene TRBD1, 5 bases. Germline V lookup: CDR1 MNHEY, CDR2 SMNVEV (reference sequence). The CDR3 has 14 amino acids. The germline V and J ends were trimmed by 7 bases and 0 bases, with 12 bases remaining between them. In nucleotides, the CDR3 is TGTGCCAGCAAATCCGACAGAACTAACTATGGCTACACCTTC. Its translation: CASKSDRTNYGYTF.

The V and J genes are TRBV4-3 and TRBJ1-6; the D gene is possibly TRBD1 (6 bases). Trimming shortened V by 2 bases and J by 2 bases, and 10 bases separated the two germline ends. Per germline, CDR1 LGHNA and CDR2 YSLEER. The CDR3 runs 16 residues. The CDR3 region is CASSQRTAPYNSPLHF. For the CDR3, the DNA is TGCGCCAGCAGCCAACGGACAGCCCCCTATAATTCACCCCTCCACTTT.

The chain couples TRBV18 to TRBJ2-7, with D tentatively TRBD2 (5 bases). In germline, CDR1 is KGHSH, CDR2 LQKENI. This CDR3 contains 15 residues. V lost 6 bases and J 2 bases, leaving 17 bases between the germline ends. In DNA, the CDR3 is TGTGCCAGCTCCCCTCCCCTAGCCAGGCCCTACGAGCAGTACTTC. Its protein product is CASSPPLARPYEQYF.

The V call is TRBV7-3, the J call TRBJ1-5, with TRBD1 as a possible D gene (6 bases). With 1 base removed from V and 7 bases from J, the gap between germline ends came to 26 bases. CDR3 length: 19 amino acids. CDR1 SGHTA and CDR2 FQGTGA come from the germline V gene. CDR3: CASSLKRVAQGPQGQPQHF. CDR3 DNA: TGTGCCAGCAGCTTAAAGAGGGTAGCGCAGGGCCCCCAGGGGCAGCCCCAGCATTTT.

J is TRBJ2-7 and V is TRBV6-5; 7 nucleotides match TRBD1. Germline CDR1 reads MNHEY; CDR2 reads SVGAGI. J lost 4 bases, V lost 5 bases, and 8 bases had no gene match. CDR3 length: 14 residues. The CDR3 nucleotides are TGTGCCAGCAGTGAAGGGGGCAGGAGTTACGAGCAGTACTTC. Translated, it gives CASSEGGRSYEQYF.

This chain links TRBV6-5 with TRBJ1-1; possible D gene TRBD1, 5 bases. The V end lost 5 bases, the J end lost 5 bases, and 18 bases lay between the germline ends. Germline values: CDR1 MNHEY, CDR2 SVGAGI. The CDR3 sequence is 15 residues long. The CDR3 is CASSTDPGLQTEAFF. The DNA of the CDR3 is TGTGCCAGCAGTACCGATCCGGGACTCCAAACTGAAGCTTTCTTT.

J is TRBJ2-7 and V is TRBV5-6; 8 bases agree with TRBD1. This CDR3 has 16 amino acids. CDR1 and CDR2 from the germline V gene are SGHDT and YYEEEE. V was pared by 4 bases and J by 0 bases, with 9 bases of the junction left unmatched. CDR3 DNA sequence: TGTGCCAGCAGCCTCCGGGACAGGAGGGACTCCTACGAGCAGTACTTC. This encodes CASSLRDRRDSYEQYF. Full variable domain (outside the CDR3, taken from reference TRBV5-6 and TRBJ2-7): DAGVTQSPTHLIKTRGQQVTLRCSPKSGHDTVSWYQQALGQGPQFIFQYYEEEERQRGNFPDRFSGHQFPNYSSELNVNALLLGDSALYLCASSLRDRRDSYEQYFGPGTRLTVT.

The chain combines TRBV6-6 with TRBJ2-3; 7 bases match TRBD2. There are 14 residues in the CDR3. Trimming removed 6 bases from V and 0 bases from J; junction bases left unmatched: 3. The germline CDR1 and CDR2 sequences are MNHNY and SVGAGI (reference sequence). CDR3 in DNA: TGTGCCAGCAGAGGGGAGGGGAGCACAGATACGCAGTATTTT. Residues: CASRGEGSTDTQYF.

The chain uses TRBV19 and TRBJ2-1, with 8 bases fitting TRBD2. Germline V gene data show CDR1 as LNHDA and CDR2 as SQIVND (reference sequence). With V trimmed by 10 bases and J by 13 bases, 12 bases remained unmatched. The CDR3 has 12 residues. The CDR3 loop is CAISGGGTRQFF. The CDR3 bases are TGTGCCATCTCCGGGGGGGGGACTAGACAGTTCTTC.

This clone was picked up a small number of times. The CDR3, as DNA: TGTGCCAGTAGTATTGCTAGCGGCTCCTACGAGCAGTACTTC. It encodes CASSIASGSYEQYF. The J gene is TRBJ2-7, the V gene TRBV19; 7 bases are shared with TRBD2. The CDR3 consists of 14 residues. Looked up from germline, CDR1 is LNHDA and CDR2 is SQIVND (reference sequence). Germline trimming cut 3 bases from V and 0 bases from J; bases unmatched to any gene: 2. Supplemented by reference TRBV19 and TRBJ2-7, the full variable domain reads DGGITQSPKYLFRKEGQNVTLSCEQNLNHDAMYWYRQDPGQGLRLIYYSQIVNDFQKGDIAEGYSVSREKKESFPLTVTSAQKNPTAFYLCASSIASGSYEQYFGPGTRLTVT.

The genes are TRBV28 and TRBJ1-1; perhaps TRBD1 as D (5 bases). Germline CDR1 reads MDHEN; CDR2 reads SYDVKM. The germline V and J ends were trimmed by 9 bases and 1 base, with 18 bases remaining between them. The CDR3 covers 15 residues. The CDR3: CASLGVRQPNTEAFF. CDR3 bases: TGTGCCAGTTTAGGGGTCCGACAGCCGAACACTGAAGCTTTCTTT.

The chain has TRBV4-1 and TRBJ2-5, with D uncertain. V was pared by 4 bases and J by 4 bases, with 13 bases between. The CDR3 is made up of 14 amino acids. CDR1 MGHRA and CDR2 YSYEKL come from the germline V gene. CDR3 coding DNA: TGCGCCAGCAGCCCCCCGGGTATTACAGAGACCCAGTACTTC. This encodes CASSPPGITETQYF.

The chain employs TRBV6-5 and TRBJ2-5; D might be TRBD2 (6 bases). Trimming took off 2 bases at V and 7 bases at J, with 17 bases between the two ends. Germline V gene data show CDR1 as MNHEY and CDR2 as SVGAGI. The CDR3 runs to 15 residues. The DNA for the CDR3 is TGTGCCAGCAGTTACCCGGGGACTGCCGGAGGGACCCAGTACTTC. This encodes CASSYPGTAGGTQYF.

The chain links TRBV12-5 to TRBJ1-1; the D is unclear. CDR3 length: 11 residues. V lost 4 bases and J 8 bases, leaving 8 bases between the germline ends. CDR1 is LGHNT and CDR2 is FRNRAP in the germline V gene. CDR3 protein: CASGSGLEAFF. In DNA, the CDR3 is TGTGCTAGTGGTTCGGGTCTGGAAGCTTTCTTT.

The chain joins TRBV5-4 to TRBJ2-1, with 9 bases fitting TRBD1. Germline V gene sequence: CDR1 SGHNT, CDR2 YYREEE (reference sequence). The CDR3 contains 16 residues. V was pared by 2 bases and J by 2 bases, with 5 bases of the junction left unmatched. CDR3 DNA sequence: TGTGCCAGCAGCTTCCCGGGACAGGGAGCCTACAATGAGCAGTTCTTC. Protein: CASSFPGQGAYNEQFF.

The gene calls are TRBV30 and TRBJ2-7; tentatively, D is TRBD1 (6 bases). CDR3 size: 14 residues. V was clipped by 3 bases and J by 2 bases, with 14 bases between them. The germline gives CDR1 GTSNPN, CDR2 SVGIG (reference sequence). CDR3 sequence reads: CAWSAGGRTYEQYF. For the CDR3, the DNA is TGTGCCTGGAGCGCTGGGGGCCGAACCTACGAGCAGTACTTC.

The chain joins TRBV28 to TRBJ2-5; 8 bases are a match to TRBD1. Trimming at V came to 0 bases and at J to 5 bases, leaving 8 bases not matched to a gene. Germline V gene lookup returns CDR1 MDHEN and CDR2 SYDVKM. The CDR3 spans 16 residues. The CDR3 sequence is CASSLWDREGSETQYF. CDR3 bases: TGTGCCAGCAGTTTATGGGACAGGGAAGGGAGTGAGACCCAGTACTTC.

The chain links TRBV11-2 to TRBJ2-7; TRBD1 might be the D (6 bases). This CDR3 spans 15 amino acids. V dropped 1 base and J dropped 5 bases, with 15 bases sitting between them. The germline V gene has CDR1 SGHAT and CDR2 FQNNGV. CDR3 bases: TGTGCCAGCAGCTTAGTCAGGGGAAAGTCAGACGAGCAGTACTTC. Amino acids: CASSLVRGKSDEQYF.

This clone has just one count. DNA for the CDR3: TGTGCCAGCAGCCTCAGGGGGCAGGGAGAGACCCAGTACTTC. The encoded protein is CASSLRGQGETQYF. J is TRBJ2-5 and V is TRBV28, with 8 positions matching TRBD1. Germline V gene lookup returns CDR1 MDHEN and CDR2 SYDVKM. The CDR3 sequence is 14 residues long. V trimming: 6 bases; J trimming: 4 bases; junction bases outside the gene matches: 7.

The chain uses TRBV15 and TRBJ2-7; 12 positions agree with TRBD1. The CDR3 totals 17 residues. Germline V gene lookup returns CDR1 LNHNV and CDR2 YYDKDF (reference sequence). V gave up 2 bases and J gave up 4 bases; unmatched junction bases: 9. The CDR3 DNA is TGTGCCACCAGCAGATCCCTCCGGGACAGGGGGCCGTACGAGCAGTACTTC. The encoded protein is CATSRSLRDRGPYEQYF.

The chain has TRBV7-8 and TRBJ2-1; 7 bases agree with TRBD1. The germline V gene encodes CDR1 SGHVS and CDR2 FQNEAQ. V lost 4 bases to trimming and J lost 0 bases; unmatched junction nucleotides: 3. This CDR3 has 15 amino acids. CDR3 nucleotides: TGTGCCAGCAGCTCTGACAGGGTCTCCTACAATGAGCAGTTCTTC. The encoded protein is CASSSDRVSYNEQFF.

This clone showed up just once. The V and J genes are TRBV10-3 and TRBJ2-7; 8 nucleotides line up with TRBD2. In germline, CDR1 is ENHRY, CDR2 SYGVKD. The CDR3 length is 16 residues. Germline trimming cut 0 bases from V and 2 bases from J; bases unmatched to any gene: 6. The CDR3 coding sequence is TGTGCCATCAGTGAGTCGACAGCACTAGCGGCCTACGAGCAGTACTTC. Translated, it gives CAISESTALAAYEQYF.